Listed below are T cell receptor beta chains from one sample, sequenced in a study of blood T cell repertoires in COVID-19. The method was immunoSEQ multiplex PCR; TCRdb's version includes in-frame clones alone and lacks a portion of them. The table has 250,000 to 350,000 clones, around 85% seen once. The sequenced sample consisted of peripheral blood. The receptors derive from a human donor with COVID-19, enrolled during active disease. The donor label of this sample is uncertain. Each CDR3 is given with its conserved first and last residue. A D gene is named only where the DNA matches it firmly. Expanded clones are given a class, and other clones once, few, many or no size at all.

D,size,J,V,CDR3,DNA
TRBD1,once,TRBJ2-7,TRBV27,CASSLGQGAGEQYF,TGTGCCAGCAGCTTAGGACAGGGGGCTGGAGAGCAGTACTTC
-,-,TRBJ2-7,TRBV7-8,CASSARDRPREQYF,TGTGCCAGCAGCGCGCGGGACAGACCTAGGGAGCAGTACTTC
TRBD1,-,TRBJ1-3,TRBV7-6,CASSRGSTGASSGNTIYF,TGTGCCAGCAGCCGGGGTTCGACAGGGGCGTCCTCTGGAAACACCATATATTTT
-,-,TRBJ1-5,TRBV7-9,CASTTGGSNQPQHF,TGTGCCAGCACCACCGGCGGTAGCAATCAGCCCCAGCATTTT
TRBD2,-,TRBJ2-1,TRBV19,CASSIGTSEVGEQFF,TGTGCCAGTAGTATTGGGACTAGCGAGGTTGGTGAGCAGTTCTTC
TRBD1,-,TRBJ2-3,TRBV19,CASSSQPGQAQYF,TGTGCCAGTAGTTCCCAGCCCGGACAGGCGCAGTATTTT
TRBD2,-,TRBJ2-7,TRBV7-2,CASSLAPSGSGSEQYF,TGTGCCAGCAGCTTAGCCCCTAGCGGGAGTGGCAGCGAGCAGTACTTC
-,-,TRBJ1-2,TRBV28,CASIPERVGYGYTF,TGTGCCAGCATCCCCGAACGGGTTGGGTATGGCTACACCTTC
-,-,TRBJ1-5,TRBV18,CASSHDGGDQPQHF,TGTGCCAGCTCCCATGACGGGGGGGATCAGCCCCAGCATTTT
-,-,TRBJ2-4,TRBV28,CASSFRLEAKNIQYF,TGTGCCAGCAGTTTCAGACTCGAAGCCAAAAACATTCAGTACTTC
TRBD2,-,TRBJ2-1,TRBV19,CASSSLAGRPWNEQFF,TGTGCCAGTAGTAGCCTAGCGGGTAGACCGTGGAATGAGCAGTTCTTC
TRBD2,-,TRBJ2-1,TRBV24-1,CATGREGSYNEQFF,TGTGCCACCGGGCGGGAGGGCTCCTACAATGAGCAGTTCTTC
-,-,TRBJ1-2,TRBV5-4,CASSLTVGNYGYTF,TGTGCCAGCAGCTTGACAGTGGGTAACTATGGCTACACCTTC
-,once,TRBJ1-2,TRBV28,CASSSDWTESNYGYTF,TGTGCCAGCAGTTCGGACTGGACGGAGAGTAACTATGGCTACACCTTC
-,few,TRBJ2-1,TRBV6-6,CASSYSPDSPHEQFF,TGTGCCAGCAGTTACTCTCCCGACAGTCCCCATGAGCAGTTCTTC
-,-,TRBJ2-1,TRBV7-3,CASSLTRDNEQFF,TGTGCCAGCAGCTTAACCCGGGACAATGAGCAGTTCTTC
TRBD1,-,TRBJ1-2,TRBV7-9,CASSPRQGGGYTF,TGTGCCAGCAGCCCCCGACAGGGAGGTGGCTACACCTTC
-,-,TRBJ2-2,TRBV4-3,CASSQATVPANTGELFF,TGCGCCAGCAGCCAAGCTACTGTACCTGCGAACACCGGGGAGCTGTTTTTT
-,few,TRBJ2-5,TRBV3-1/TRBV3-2,CASSQGATRETQYF,TGTGCCAGCAGCCAAGGGGCGACTAGAGAGACCCAGTACTTC
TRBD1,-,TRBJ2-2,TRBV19,CASSNRGSTGELFF,TGTGCCAGTTCGAACAGGGGTAGCACCGGGGAGCTGTTTTTT
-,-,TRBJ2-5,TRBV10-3,CAITQGLQETQYF,TGTGCCATCACCCAGGGGCTCCAAGAGACCCAGTACTTC
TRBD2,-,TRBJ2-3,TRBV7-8,CASSSKRERLRDTQYF,TGTGCCAGCAGCTCCAAGCGGGAAAGGCTTCGGGATACGCAGTATTTT
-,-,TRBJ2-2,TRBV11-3,CASSPQMGAANTGELFF,TGTGCCAGCAGCCCCCAAATGGGGGCCGCGAACACCGGGGAGCTGTTTTTT
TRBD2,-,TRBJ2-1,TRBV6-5,CASLTSGSYNEQFF,TGTGCCAGTCTCACTAGCGGATCCTACAATGAGCAGTTCTTC
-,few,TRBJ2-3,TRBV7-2,CASSFVRATDTQYF,TGTGCCAGCAGCTTCGTACGAGCCACAGATACGCAGTATTTT
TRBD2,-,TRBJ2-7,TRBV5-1,CASSPTTSGLKYF,TGCGCCAGCAGCCCGACTACTAGCGGTCTGAAGTACTTC
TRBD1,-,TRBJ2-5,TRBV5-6,CASSPGTGQETQYF,TGTGCCAGCAGCCCCGGGACAGGGCAAGAGACCCAGTACTTC
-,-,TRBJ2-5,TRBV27,CASSSQGAGGETQYF,TGTGCCAGCAGTTCTCAGGGGGCCGGGGGGGAGACCCAGTACTTC
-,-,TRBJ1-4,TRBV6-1,CASSERYEKLFF,TGTGCCAGCAGTGAACGGTACGAAAAACTGTTTTTT
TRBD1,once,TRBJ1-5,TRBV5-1,CASSLGQGDQPQHF,TGCGCCAGCAGCCTCGGACAGGGGGATCAGCCCCAGCATTTT
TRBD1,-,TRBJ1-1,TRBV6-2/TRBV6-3,CASSSGQGHTEAFF,TGTGCCAGCAGTTCGGGACAGGGGCACACTGAAGCTTTCTTT
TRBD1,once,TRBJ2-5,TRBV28,CASSPTAGGLGETQYF,TGTGCCAGCAGTCCAACCGCAGGGGGCTTGGGGGAGACCCAGTACTTC
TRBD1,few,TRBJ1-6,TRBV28,CASSLGQENSPLHF,TGTGCCAGCAGTTTGGGACAGGAGAACTCACCCCTCCACTTT